A selection of T cell receptor beta chains follows, all from one sample in a study of blood T cell repertoires in COVID-19. The table came from immunoSEQ multiplex PCR; TCRdb's copy has only in-frame clones and leaves some out. Of about 160,000 clones listed, approximately 79% were seen once; the top ten hold 7.5% to 8.5%. The sequenced sample consisted of peripheral blood. The origin of the receptors is a woman aged 55-75 years with COVID-19, enrolled during active disease. Both conserved end residues are part of each CDR3. A D gene is named only where the DNA matches it firmly. Some rows have no size entry. The others give once, few or many, or a class for an expanded clone.

cdr3_length | clone_size | j_call | d_call | v_call | cdr3_aa | cdr3_nt
14 | NA | TRBJ2-2 | NA | TRBV11-2 | CASSRRTETGELFF | TGTGCCAGCAGTCGCAGGACTGAGACCGGGGAGCTGTTTTTT
14 | once | TRBJ2-4 | TRBD1 | TRBV5-8 | CASSNRGAKNIQYF | TGTGCCAGCAGCAACAGGGGGGCCAAAAACATTCAGTACTTC
15 | NA | TRBJ2-2 | NA | TRBV9 | CASSVVESTTGELFF | TGTGCCAGCAGCGTAGTTGAGTCCACCACCGGGGAGCTGTTTTTT
14 | NA | TRBJ2-3 | TRBD2 | TRBV3-1/TRBV3-2 | CASSRTSGRYTQYF | TGTGCCAGCAGCCGTACTAGCGGGCGGTATACGCAGTATTTT
14 | NA | TRBJ2-3 | NA | TRBV6-5 | CASSYGAQGSTQYF | TGTGCCAGCAGTTACGGGGCCCAGGGAAGTACGCAGTATTTT
16 | NA | TRBJ2-1 | TRBD2 | TRBV5-6 | CASSWEGLPTYNEQFF | TGTGCCAGCAGCTGGGAGGGACTACCTACCTACAATGAGCAGTTCTTC
14 | NA | TRBJ2-2 | NA | TRBV7-3 | CASSFSQNTGELFF | TGTGCCAGCAGCTTTTCCCAGAACACCGGGGAGCTGTTTTTT
16 | NA | TRBJ2-3 | NA | TRBV18 | CASSSQGGGLTDTQYF | TGTGCCAGCTCATCCCAAGGGGGGGGTCTCACAGATACGCAGTATTTT
18 | NA | TRBJ2-3 | TRBD2 | TRBV6-1 | CASSDPGTSGVSTDTQYF | TGTGCCAGCAGTGACCCCGGGACTAGCGGGGTCAGCACAGATACGCAGTATTTT
12 | NA | TRBJ1-1 | NA | TRBV5-6 | CASSFPSTEAFF | TGTGCCAGCAGCTTTCCCAGTACTGAAGCTTTCTTT
16 | NA | TRBJ2-2 | NA | TRBV2 | CASSEAGGLGTGELFF | TGTGCCAGCAGTGAAGCCGGAGGGTTGGGCACCGGGGAGCTGTTTTTT
16 | NA | TRBJ2-2 | TRBD2 | TRBV4-1 | CASSQERGLKNGELFF | TGCGCCAGCAGCCAAGAAAGGGGACTAAAGAACGGGGAGCTGTTTTTT
15 | NA | TRBJ2-1 | NA | TRBV5-1 | CASSPRGGGYNEQFF | TGCGCCAGCAGTCCCAGAGGGGGGGGTTACAATGAGCAGTTCTTC
16 | NA | TRBJ2-5 | TRBD1 | TRBV5-1 | CASSTGQGLAEETQYF | TGCGCCAGCAGCACCGGACAGGGCTTGGCCGAAGAGACCCAGTACTTC
16 | NA | TRBJ1-2 | TRBD1 | TRBV9 | CASSVATGKGAYGYTF | TGTGCCAGCAGCGTAGCTACAGGAAAGGGGGCTTATGGCTACACCTTC
13 | NA | TRBJ2-5 | NA | TRBV5-1 | CASSLSGGETQYF | TGCGCCAGCAGCTTGAGTGGAGGGGAGACCCAGTACTTC
15 | NA | TRBJ2-5 | TRBD1 | TRBV29-1 | CSLVKDRAMGETQYF | TGCAGCCTAGTAAAAGACAGGGCCATGGGGGAGACCCAGTACTTC
14 | NA | TRBJ2-2 | NA | TRBV5-1 | CASSPNLDTGELFF | TGCGCCAGCAGCCCCAACTTGGACACCGGGGAGCTGTTTTTT
12 | NA | TRBJ2-1 | NA | TRBV4-1 | CASSQEDRAEFF | TGCGCCAGCAGCCAAGAAGATCGAGCCGAGTTCTTC
15 | NA | TRBJ2-2 | TRBD1 | TRBV5-4 | CASSQRTGGTGELFF | TGTGCCAGCAGCCAACGGACAGGGGGGACCGGGGAGCTGTTTTTT
14 | NA | TRBJ1-3 | NA | TRBV6-1 | CASSEVRGGNTIYF | TGTGCCAGCAGTGAAGTTAGGGGGGGCAACACCATATATTTT
16 | NA | TRBJ2-3 | NA | TRBV11-3 | CASSPGPAASTDTQYF | TGTGCCAGCAGCCCAGGGCCAGCTGCTAGCACAGATACGCAGTATTTT
11 | NA | TRBJ1-4 | NA | TRBV20-1 | CSASPSGKLFF | TGCAGTGCTAGCCCCTCCGGAAAACTGTTTTTT
15 | NA | TRBJ2-1 | NA | TRBV5-4 | CASSLAGLGYNEQFF | TGTGCCAGCAGCTTGGCGGGGTTAGGCTACAATGAGCAGTTCTTC
15 | few | TRBJ2-1 | NA | TRBV11-3 | CASSAGSEVFHEQFF | TGTGCCAGCAGCGCGGGCTCAGAGGTCTTCCATGAGCAGTTCTTC
14 | NA | TRBJ2-7 | NA | TRBV3-1/TRBV3-2 | CASSPDFLSYEQYF | TGTGCCAGCAGCCCGGACTTCCTAAGCTACGAGCAGTACTTC
14 | few | TRBJ1-3 | NA | TRBV10-3 | CAISDGSSGNTIYF | TGTGCCATCAGCGACGGGAGCTCTGGAAACACCATATATTTT
14 | NA | TRBJ2-5 | TRBD2 | TRBV13 | CASSPWGGQETQYF | TGTGCCAGCAGCCCCTGGGGGGGACAAGAGACCCAGTACTTC
17 | NA | TRBJ2-6 | TRBD1 | TRBV7-9 | CASSFYTGGTGANVLTF | TGTGCTAGCAGCTTTTACACAGGGGGGACTGGGGCCAACGTCCTGACTTTC
16 | NA | TRBJ2-1 | TRBD2 | TRBV3-1/TRBV3-2 | CASSPNGGASYNEQFF | TGTGCCAGCAGCCCAAACGGGGGGGCCTCCTACAATGAGCAGTTCTTC
15 | NA | TRBJ2-5 | NA | TRBV25-1 | CASSEYGQLQETQYF | TGTGCCAGCAGTGAATATGGGCAATTACAAGAGACCCAGTACTTC
15 | once | TRBJ2-3 | NA | TRBV5-4 | CASSPGTVSTDTQYF | TGTGCCAGCAGCCCAGGGACTGTTAGCACAGATACGCAGTATTTT
17 | NA | TRBJ1-1 | TRBD1 | TRBV27 | CASSLRHGQGRLTEAFF | TGTGCCAGCAGTCTCCGCCACGGACAGGGGCGGCTGACTGAAGCTTTCTTT
17 | NA | TRBJ2-6 | TRBD1 | TRBV19 | CASTSGTAISGANVLTF | TGTGCCAGTACCTCCGGGACAGCTATCTCTGGGGCCAACGTCCTGACTTTC
16 | NA | TRBJ2-1 | NA | TRBV5-4 | CASSPTGWRAYNEQFF | TGTGCCAGCAGCCCCACGGGCTGGCGGGCTTACAATGAGCAGTTCTTC
15 | NA | TRBJ1-6 | NA | TRBV28 | CASSLLTAYNSPLHF | TGTGCCAGCAGTTTATTAACAGCCTATAATTCACCCCTCCACTTT
14 | NA | TRBJ1-5 | NA | TRBV18 | CASSPGQRNQPQHF | TGTGCCAGCTCACCAGGGCAACGCAATCAGCCCCAGCATTTT
14 | NA | TRBJ2-1 | NA | TRBV5-1 | CASSLSQGNNEQFF | TGCGCCAGCAGCTTGTCACAGGGTAATAATGAGCAGTTCTTC
13 | NA | TRBJ1-6 | TRBD1 | TRBV3-1/TRBV3-2 | CASRTGGKSPLHF | TGTGCCAGCAGGACAGGGGGCAAATCACCCCTCCACTTT
15 | NA | TRBJ2-3 | NA | TRBV10-2 | CASSESGSRTDTQYF | TGCGCCAGCAGTGAGTCGGGCAGTCGCACAGATACGCAGTATTTT
12 | NA | TRBJ1-2 | NA | TRBV3-1/TRBV3-2 | CASSHEGGGYTF | TGTGCCAGCAGCCACGAAGGGGGTGGCTACACCTTC
15 | NA | TRBJ2-2 | TRBD1 | TRBV10-3 | CAIGRTGGNTGELFF | TGTGCCATCGGTCGGACAGGGGGTAACACCGGGGAGCTGTTTTTT
17 | NA | TRBJ2-5 | TRBD2 | TRBV19 | CASSIRASGGDQETQYF | TGTGCCAGTAGTATAAGGGCTAGCGGGGGGGATCAGGAGACCCAGTACTTC
15 | NA | TRBJ1-1 | NA | TRBV6-5 | CASTSPWGGDTEAFF | TGTGCCAGCACCTCACCGTGGGGGGGAGATACTGAAGCTTTCTTT
14 | NA | TRBJ2-5 | NA | TRBV19 | CASSIVASSETQYF | TGTGCCAGTAGTATAGTTGCGAGTTCGGAGACCCAGTACTTC
17 | once | TRBJ2-5 | NA | TRBV27 | CASSLALAAGGLETQYF | TGTGCCAGCAGTTTAGCCCTAGCGGCAGGGGGCCTCGAGACCCAGTACTTC
19 | NA | TRBJ2-1 | TRBD2 | TRBV4-2 | CASSQDLASAGGFYNEQFF | TGTGCCAGCAGCCAAGATCTAGCCTCCGCGGGGGGTTTCTACAATGAGCAGTTCTTC
14 | NA | TRBJ1-3 | NA | TRBV28 | CASSFRASGNTIYF | TGTGCCAGCAGTTTCAGGGCTTCGGGAAACACCATATATTTT
14 | NA | TRBJ2-1 | TRBD2 | TRBV6-5 | CASTTSGGAYEQFF | TGTGCCAGTACAACTAGCGGGGGGGCATATGAGCAGTTCTTC